This TCR beta chain originates from a study of blood T cell repertoires in COVID-19. Study context: COVID-19 samples collected from the United States, Italy and Spain covered acute and convalescent phases. T cells, B-cell-depleted T cells, or PBMCs supplied cDNA or gDNA.

Original processing notes: How many nucleated cells were present was estimated from reference gene primer amplification. The table came from immunoSEQ multiplex PCR; TCRdb's copy has only in-frame clones and leaves some out. The V and J calls and clone size were taken over from that table, and D and trimming were inferred from the DNA. Of around 250,000 clones listed, around 80% were seen once; the top ten hold around 8.1%. The J segment lost 4 bases and the V segment lost 4 bases, leaving 6 bases of the junction unmatched. Germline V gene sequence: CDR1 MDHEN, CDR2 SYDVKM. The CDR3 runs 15 residues.

The chain employs TRBV28 and TRBJ2-2; 7 nucleotides match TRBD2. This TCR derives from a man in his forties or fifties with active or convalescent COVID-19. The sequenced sample consisted of peripheral blood. The CDR3 here is CASSSLGGGTGELFF. In DNA, the CDR3 is TGTGCCAGCAGTTCCCTGGGGGGGGGCACCGGGGAGCTGTTTTTT.